The clone carrying this T cell receptor beta chain was recorded a few times. TCRdb independently ran MiXCR on the RT-PCR reads; one entry per CDR3 protein. The table records 650,000 to 800,000 distinct CDR3 sequences, more than 13% of them present only once. The CDR3 consists of 13 residues. The germline V gene has CDR1 SGHRS and CDR2 YFSETQ. V lost 6 bases and J 5 bases, leaving 14 bases between the germline ends. The sequencing input was memory CD4+ T cells from blood. This clonotype was sampled from a female donor in good health, serving as a healthy control. The genes are TRBV5-1 and TRBJ2-5, with D hard to call. CDR3 loop: CASNRAPEETQYF. The CDR3 coding sequence is TGCGCCAGCAACCGGGCCCCCGAGGAGACCCAGTACTTC.